The 22 T cell receptor beta chains reported below all come from one sample, sequenced in a study of control samples from healthy donors and cancer patients. Only in-frame clones appear in the TCRdb table, and some are missing; sequencing was by immunoSEQ multiplex PCR. The sample has more than 150,000 clones; 90% to 95% are singletons. Input material: blood. The receptors shown here come from a man aged 18-30 years in good health.

The chain is built from TRBV28 and TRBJ1-2; a weak D match, TRBD1 (5 bases). V was pared by 2 bases and J by 8 bases, with 18 bases between. Germline CDR1 and CDR2: MDHEN and SYDVKM. This CDR3 contains 15 residues. The CDR3 bases are TGTGCCAGCAGTTTAGGCTTCGGGGCTCCCCACGGCTACACCTTC. Its translation: CASSLGFGAPHGYTF.

The chain has TRBV5-4 and TRBJ2-1; D may be TRBD1 (5 bases). The CDR3 totals 15 residues. V was clipped by 0 bases and J by 8 bases, with 15 bases between them. The V gene's germline CDR1 is SGHNT and CDR2 YYREEE (reference sequence). DNA of the CDR3: TGTGCCAGCAGCTTGGTTTCGGGCCTAGGGGATGAGCAGTTCTTC. Encoded protein: CASSLVSGLGDEQFF.

The V and J genes are TRBV5-6 and TRBJ1-5; unclear D gene. Germline V gene sequence: CDR1 SGHDT, CDR2 YYEEEE. The V end lost 2 bases, the J end lost 7 bases, and 10 bases lay between the germline ends. The CDR3 is 13 residues long. CDR3 amino acids: CASSLVGGQPQHF. The CDR3 DNA sequence: TGTGCCAGCAGCTTAGTAGGCGGGCAGCCCCAGCATTTT.

This clone was picked up a small number of times. The J gene is TRBJ1-1, the V gene TRBV5-5; no clear D gene. CDR3 size: 11 residues. The V end was cut by 1 base, the J end by 7 bases, with 5 bases between. From germline, CDR1 is SGHKS and CDR2 YYEKEE (reference sequence). The CDR3 nucleotides read TGTGCCAGCAGCTTGAGAGGTGAAGCTTTCTTT. This codes for CASSLRGEAFF.

This chain uses TRBV3-1 (or the pseudogene TRBV3-2) with TRBJ2-5, with D tentatively TRBD2 (6 bases). Germline V gene sequence: CDR1 LGHDT, CDR2 YNNKEL (reference sequence). Between the trimmed V and J ends, which lost 4 bases and 5 bases, there was a span of 14 bases. The CDR3 totals 14 residues. CDR3 amino acids: CASSPGAGWETQYF. CDR3 sequence (DNA): TGTGCCAGCAGCCCCGGGGCGGGGTGGGAGACCCAGTACTTC.

This clone was found once. The rearrangement links TRBV6-5 to TRBJ2-7; 12 positions agree with TRBD1. Looked up from germline, CDR1 is MNHEY and CDR2 is SVGAGI. The length of the CDR3 is 14 residues. The junction had 6 bases not matched to a gene; V was cut back by 5 bases and J by 7 bases. CDR3 amino acids: CASSTRDRGREQYF. DNA for the CDR3: TGTGCCAGCAGTACCCGGGACAGGGGGCGGGAGCAGTACTTC.

This clone was picked up one time. The J gene is TRBJ1-6, the V gene TRBV6-1, with a tentative D call TRBD1 (5 bases). CDR1 MNHNS and CDR2 SASEGT come from the germline V gene. V was trimmed by 2 bases and J by 6 bases, leaving 14 bases between them. This CDR3 is 16 amino acids long. CDR3 sequence reads: CASSEKRDLLNSPLHF. The CDR3 DNA sequence: TGTGCCAGCAGTGAAAAACGGGACCTCCTTAATTCACCCCTCCACTTT.

The rearrangement uses TRBV4-2 and TRBJ1-1, with D uncertain. Trimming took 0 bases from V and 5 from J, leaving 13 bases between them. Looked up from germline, CDR1 is LGHNA and CDR2 is YNFKEQ. The CDR3 spans 15 residues. CDR3 in DNA: TGTGCCAGCAGCCAAGAGGTCGGAACGGGGACTGAAGCTTTCTTT. Translation: CASSQEVGTGTEAFF.

This clone has a single count. V gene TRBV19 combines with J gene TRBJ1-5; D not certain. Germline CDR1 is LNHDA and CDR2 is SQIVND (reference sequence). Between the trimmed V and J ends, which lost 1 base and 4 bases, there was a span of 8 bases. The CDR3 contains 14 residues. The CDR3 loop reads CASSIVGGNQPQHF. The CDR3 nucleotides are TGTGCCAGTAGTATAGTGGGTGGGAATCAGCCCCAGCATTTT.

V is TRBV14 and J is TRBJ1-2; no clear D. The CDR3 is made up of 15 amino acids. Germline assignment: CDR1 SGHDN and CDR2 FVKESK. The germline V and J ends were trimmed by 0 bases and 4 bases, with 12 bases remaining between them. The CDR3 loop reads CASSQDPEPAYGYTF. CDR3 coding DNA: TGTGCCAGCAGCCAAGATCCAGAGCCTGCCTATGGCTACACCTTC.

The chain combines TRBV5-1 with TRBJ1-3; the D is unclear. The CDR3 is made up of 16 amino acids. V was trimmed by 0 bases and J by 0 bases, leaving 10 bases between them. CDR1 SGHRS and CDR2 YFSETQ come from the germline V gene. In DNA, the CDR3 is TGCGCCAGCAGCTTGGCTTTAACCGGCTCTGGAAACACCATATATTTT. This sequence encodes CASSLALTGSGNTIYF.

The genes are TRBV19 and TRBJ2-3; D remains unclear. Germline values: CDR1 LNHDA, CDR2 SQIVND (reference sequence). V gave up 4 bases and J gave up 0 bases, with 17 bases separating them. CDR3 length: 17 residues. The CDR3: CASSTIRTVPSTDTQYF. The DNA of the CDR3 is TGTGCCAGTAGTACAATTCGAACAGTACCTAGCACAGATACGCAGTATTTT.

This chain links TRBV11-2 with TRBJ2-3, with D perhaps matching TRBD1 (5 bases). The CDR3 covers 12 residues. V dropped 4 bases and J dropped 5 bases, with 7 bases sitting between them. The germline gives CDR1 SGHAT, CDR2 FQNNGV. CDR3 nucleotide sequence: TGTGCCAGCAGCTCGCAGGGAGATACGCAGTATTTT. Protein: CASSSQGDTQYF.

The chain combines TRBV5-6 with TRBJ2-7; 10 bases agree with TRBD1. The CDR3 sequence is 16 residues long. V was pared by 5 bases and J by 7 bases, with 15 bases of the junction left unmatched. Germline V gene data show CDR1 as SGHDT and CDR2 as YYEEEE. In nucleotides, the CDR3 is TGTGCCAGCAGTCGTCCTCCGGGACAGGGGAGGATAGAGCAGTACTTC. This sequence encodes CASSRPPGQGRIEQYF.

The chain joins TRBV6-5 to TRBJ2-7, with 11 positions matching TRBD2. V trimming: 6 bases; J trimming: 1 base; junction bases outside the gene matches: 5. From germline, CDR1 is MNHEY and CDR2 SVGAGI. There are 15 residues in the CDR3. The CDR3 sequence: CASSILAGASYEQYF. The DNA of the CDR3 is TGTGCCAGCAGCATACTAGCGGGGGCTTCCTACGAGCAGTACTTC.

The V and J genes are TRBV2 and TRBJ1-4, with D tentatively TRBD1 (5 bases). The CDR3 covers 14 residues. From germline, CDR1 is SNHLY and CDR2 FYNNEI. Deletions cut 5 bases from V and 6 bases from J, with 13 bases between. The CDR3 loop reads CASSLRARDEKLFF. In nucleotides, the CDR3 is TGTGCCAGCAGTCTCAGGGCTAGGGATGAAAAACTGTTTTTT.

The rearrangement uses TRBV19 and TRBJ1-2; D might be TRBD1 (5 bases). The V gene lost 4 bases and the J gene lost 1 base, with 13 bases spanning the gap. There are 15 residues in the CDR3. The germline V gene has CDR1 LNHDA and CDR2 SQIVND (reference sequence). The CDR3 sequence: CASSTAVTVNYGYTF. CDR3 sequence (DNA): TGTGCCAGTAGTACGGCGGTGACAGTTAACTATGGCTACACCTTC.

The V gene is TRBV4-2, the J gene TRBJ1-1; a possible D gene is TRBD1 (6 bases). V shed 0 bases and J shed 5 bases, with 16 bases lying between them. Germline CDR1 is LGHNA and CDR2 is YNFKEQ. The CDR3 consists of 16 residues. The CDR3 sequence is CASSQEGRGGFTEAFF. In DNA, the CDR3 is TGTGCCAGCAGCCAAGAAGGCAGGGGCGGGTTTACTGAAGCTTTCTTT.

This sequence joins TRBV5-1 and TRBJ2-7; 7 bases line up with TRBD1. The germline V gene encodes CDR1 SGHRS and CDR2 YFSETQ. V gave up 2 bases and J gave up 7 bases; unmatched junction bases: 3. This CDR3 has 12 residues. The CDR3 nucleotides read TGCGCCAGCAGCTTCCCGGGACAGGAGCAGTACTTC. As protein: CASSFPGQEQYF.

This clone was picked up one time. The rearrangement links TRBV28 to TRBJ2-3, with 7 bases lining up with TRBD2. J lost 4 bases, V lost 4 bases, and 5 bases had no gene match. This CDR3 comprises 14 residues. Germline V gives CDR1 MDHEN, CDR2 SYDVKM. The CDR3 loop is CASSSTSVADTQYF. As DNA, the CDR3 is TGTGCCAGCAGTTCCACTAGCGTCGCAGATACGCAGTATTTT.

The chain couples TRBV3-1 (or the pseudogene TRBV3-2) to TRBJ1-3; no firm D call. The CDR3 totals 15 residues. Germline V gene data show CDR1 as LGHDT and CDR2 as YNNKEL (reference sequence). V shed 4 bases and J shed 2 bases, with 12 bases lying between them. DNA for the CDR3: TGTGCCAGCAGCCTTCCCTCGGCGGCTGGAAACACCATATATTTT. Residues: CASSLPSAAGNTIYF.

The chain has TRBV5-1 and TRBJ2-5; D gene uncertain. CDR3 size: 13 residues. Germline CDR1 SGHRS, CDR2 YFSETQ. The V gene lost 0 bases and the J gene lost 2 bases, with 5 bases spanning the gap. The CDR3 DNA sequence: TGCGCCAGCAGCTTGGGGAAGCAAGAGACCCAGTACTTC. This codes for CASSLGKQETQYF.